This entry lists 9 T cell receptor beta chains sequenced from one sample in a study of CD8 T cells in ankylosing spondylitis. Which antigens these TCRs recognize remains unknown. Study-level findings and limits: A motif in TCR beta, a set of under ten highly homologous variants, appeared characteristic of ankylosing spondylitis blood.

TCRdb reprocessed the 5' RACE reads via MiXCR and lists one record per CDR3 protein. In the table there are around 140,000 distinct CDR3 sequences, roughly 15% of which are singletons. Specimen: blood, either unsorted or a sorted T cell fraction (not recorded which). The receptors stem from a male donor with ankylosing spondylitis.

This chain links TRBV7-6 with TRBJ1-5; D perhaps matches TRBD1 (5 bases). CDR3 length equals 14 residues. CDR1 is SGHVS and CDR2 is FNYEAQ in the germline V gene. The V end was cut by 2 bases, the J end by 5 bases, with 10 bases between. The CDR3 bases are TGTGCCAGCAGCTTATATATGGGGGATCAGCCCCAGCATTTT. This translates into CASSLYMGDQPQHF.

This clonotype was picked up a small number of times. The chain is built from TRBV5-1 and TRBJ2-1; D uncertain. Germline lookup yields CDR1 SGHRS and CDR2 YFSETQ. V lost 7 bases to trimming and J lost 5 bases, with 16 bases between them. There are 14 residues in the CDR3. CDR3 in amino acids: CASRLEYYDNEQFF. In DNA form, the CDR3 reads TGCGCCAGCCGACTCGAATACTACGACAATGAGCAGTTCTTC.

The chain links TRBV27 to TRBJ2-1; 16 bases line up with TRBD2. The CDR3 has 19 amino acids. V shed 5 bases, J shed 4 bases, and the junction held 11 bases outside the gene matches. Germline V gene data show CDR1 as MNHEY and CDR2 as SMNVEV (reference sequence). CDR3 residues: CASSPGLAGGPTAYNEQFF. The CDR3 region has the DNA TGTGCCAGCAGTCCGGGACTAGCGGGAGGGCCGACGGCTTACAATGAGCAGTTCTTC.

The CDR3 here is CASSLDWQGVTGELFF. Here the CDR3 DNA reads TGTGCCAGCAGCTTGGACTGGCAGGGGGTTACCGGGGAGCTGTTTTTT. This chain joins TRBV5-8 and TRBJ2-2, with 7 bases fitting TRBD1. CDR3 length equals 16 residues. With V trimmed by 0 bases and J by 5 bases, 7 bases remained unmatched. Germline loops: CDR1 SGHTS, CDR2 YDEGEE.

This clonotype has a handful of counts. This chain uses TRBV6-1 with TRBJ2-7; a possible D gene is TRBD2 (5 bases). The germline CDR1 and CDR2 sequences are MNHNS and SASEGT. The CDR3 extends over 13 amino acids. V was trimmed by 4 bases and J by 0 bases, leaving 7 bases between them. Written as DNA, the CDR3 is TGTGCCAGCAGTGGAGGGCCCTCCTACGAGCAGTACTTC. This translates into CASSGGPSYEQYF.

This chain joins TRBV27 and TRBJ1-1; no definite D call. This CDR3 is built from 13 residues. Trimming left V 4 bases short and J 9 bases short, with 15 bases between. Germline V gives CDR1 MNHEY, CDR2 SMNVEV (reference sequence). The CDR3 DNA reads TGTGCCAGCAGTTCTCTACCGGGCCCAAAAGCTTTCTTT. This gives the protein CASSSLPGPKAFF.

The chain joins TRBV9 to TRBJ2-5; 11 bases are shared with TRBD2. The CDR3 is 14 amino acids. The J segment lost 3 bases and the V segment lost 4 bases, leaving 2 bases of the junction unmatched. Looked up from germline, CDR1 is SGDLS and CDR2 is YYNGEE. The DNA of the CDR3 is TGTGCCAGCAGCATTAGCGGGAGGGAAGAGACCCAGTACTTC. It yields the protein CASSISGREETQYF.

The sample holds many counts of this clonotype. J is TRBJ2-1 and V is TRBV9; TRBD2 matches 11 bases. CDR3 size: 17 residues. In germline, CDR1 is SGDLS, CDR2 YYNGEE. J was trimmed by 3 bases and V by 3 bases; bases with no gene match: 8. The CDR3 sequence is CASSAPGLADVYNEQFF. CDR3 in DNA: TGTGCCAGCAGCGCTCCGGGACTAGCGGACGTCTACAATGAGCAGTTCTTC.

The chain employs TRBV25-1 and TRBJ2-3; D could derive from TRBD1 or TRBD2 (5 bases each). Trimming took 8 bases from V and 4 from J, leaving 10 bases between them. Germline values: CDR1 MGHDK, CDR2 SYGVNS. This CDR3 is 12 amino acids long. Written as DNA, the CDR3 is TGTGCCAGCGGGGACCGACCAGATACGCAGTATTTT. Protein: CASGDRPDTQYF.